Below are 18 T cell receptor beta chains sequenced from a single sample in a study of blood T cell repertoires in COVID-19. Method: immunoSEQ multiplex PCR; TCRdb's copy keeps in-frame clones and lacks some. Of about 130,000 clones listed, approximately 85% were seen once; the top ten hold less than 8.5%. Material for sequencing was peripheral blood. The receptors come from a man older than 75 with active or convalescent COVID-19.

The chain uses TRBV11-3 and TRBJ2-4; possibly TRBD1 for D (6 bases). Trimming removed 5 bases from V and 7 bases from J, with 9 bases in between. Per germline, CDR1 SGHNT and CDR2 YENEEA. This CDR3 spans 12 amino acids. The CDR3 region is CASSPDSNIQYF. The CDR3 DNA reads TGTGCCAGCAGCCCGGACAGTAACATTCAGTACTTC.

V usage is TRBV19 and J usage is TRBJ1-3, with 7 bases lining up with TRBD1. There are 14 residues in the CDR3. Germline V CDR1 and CDR2: LNHDA, SQIVND (reference sequence). The junction had 12 bases not matched to a gene; V was cut back by 9 bases and J by 7 bases. Here the CDR3 reads CASRQGAGLNTIYF. In DNA, the CDR3 is TGTGCCAGCAGACAGGGAGCGGGTCTGAACACCATATATTTT.

Only one count was recorded for this clone. CDR3 region: CASSLAGRLNNQPQHF. For the CDR3, the DNA is TGTGCCAGCAGTTTAGCGGGCAGGTTGAACAATCAGCCCCAGCATTTT. The V call is TRBV27, the J call TRBJ1-5; unclear D gene. Trimming removed 2 bases from V and 3 bases from J, with 14 bases in between. Germline V gene sequence: CDR1 MNHEY, CDR2 SMNVEV (reference sequence). The CDR3 sequence is 16 residues long.

The chain recombines TRBV28 with TRBJ1-1; possible D gene TRBD1, 5 bases. Germline CDR1 and CDR2: MDHEN and SYDVKM. This CDR3 contains 11 residues. V was cut by 8 bases and J by 4 bases, with 8 bases left in between. CDR3 in amino acids: CASSQGTEAFF. The CDR3 region has the DNA TGTGCCAGCTCGCAGGGCACTGAAGCTTTCTTT.

The gene calls are TRBV5-1 and TRBJ2-3, with a tentative D call TRBD2 (6 bases). The CDR3 has 14 amino acids. Between the trimmed V and J ends, which lost 2 bases and 6 bases, there was a span of 13 bases. CDR1 and CDR2 (germline): SGHRS, YFSETQ. The CDR3 protein is CASSFQGEVDTQYF. In DNA form, the CDR3 reads TGCGCCAGCAGCTTCCAAGGGGAGGTGGATACGCAGTATTTT.

The chain couples TRBV6-6 to TRBJ2-5; weak D call: TRBD2 (6 bases). Germline lookup yields CDR1 MNHNY and CDR2 SVGAGI (reference sequence). The CDR3 loop spans 14 amino acids. V was pared by 4 bases and J by 5 bases, with 14 bases between. The CDR3 DNA sequence: TGTGCCAGCAGTTTGGGACTCCTTGTGGAGACCCAGTACTTC. Translating it yields CASSLGLLVETQYF.

This chain links TRBV20-1 with TRBJ2-3; 10 bases fit TRBD2. Germline V lookup: CDR1 DFQATT, CDR2 SNEGSKA (reference sequence). The CDR3 totals 17 residues. Germline trimming cut 3 bases from V and 4 bases from J; bases unmatched to any gene: 13. The CDR3 region is CSASQARLAGFSDTQYF. CDR3 nucleotide sequence: TGCAGTGCTAGTCAAGCGAGACTAGCGGGCTTCTCAGATACGCAGTATTTT.

Only one count was recorded for this clone. The chain couples TRBV5-6 to TRBJ2-5; TRBD1 is a possible D gene (5 bases). Trimming shortened V by 1 base and J by 6 bases, and 10 bases separated the two germline ends. This CDR3 is built from 13 residues. Per the germline V gene, CDR1 is SGHDT and CDR2 is YYEEEE. The CDR3 loop reads CASSLRQGKTQYF. The CDR3 DNA is TGTGCCAGCAGCTTGCGTCAGGGAAAGACCCAGTACTTC.

The rearrangement links TRBV28 to TRBJ1-6; TRBD1 agrees at 7 bases. This CDR3 contains 15 residues. With 6 bases clipped from V and 5 bases from J, the junction kept 7 bases outside the gene matches. In germline, CDR1 is MDHEN, CDR2 SYDVKM. The CDR3 loop is CASSPYRGNNSPLHF. In nucleotides, the CDR3 is TGTGCCAGCAGCCCTTACAGGGGAAATAATTCACCCCTCCACTTT.

In nucleotides, the CDR3 is TGTGCCAGCGCCAGCGGTACCTACTCTGGAAACACCATATATTTT. This codes for CASASGTYSGNTIYF. The chain joins TRBV18 to TRBJ1-3; D is unclear. Germline V gene sequence: CDR1 KGHSH, CDR2 LQKENI. Trimming took off 8 bases at V and 0 bases at J, with 14 bases between the two ends. This CDR3 is built from 15 residues.

V is TRBV19 and J is TRBJ2-5, with 10 nucleotides matching TRBD2. The V and J ends lost 8 bases and 3 bases, in that order; junction bases with no gene match: 12. Germline loops: CDR1 LNHDA, CDR2 SQIVND (reference sequence). The CDR3 runs to 16 residues. The CDR3 region has the DNA TGTGCCAGTGCACCAACACTAGCGGGGACCAAAGAGACCCAGTACTTC. Translating it yields CASAPTLAGTKETQYF. The variable domain in full, completed from reference TRBV19 and TRBJ2-5, reads DGGITQSPKYLFRKEGQNVTLSCEQNLNHDAMYWYRQDPGQGLRLIYYSQIVNDFQKGDIAEGYSVSREKKESFPLTVTSAQKNPTAFYLCASAPTLAGTKETQYFGPGTRLLVL.

The V call is TRBV7-9, the J call TRBJ2-7, with TRBD2 as a possible D gene (5 bases). The CDR3 totals 14 residues. The germline gives CDR1 SEHNR, CDR2 FQNEAQ (reference sequence). With 5 bases removed from V and 2 bases from J, the gap between germline ends came to 13 bases. The CDR3 sequence: CASSPYGETYEQYF. The DNA of the CDR3 is TGTGCCAGCAGCCCCTACGGGGAGACCTACGAGCAGTACTTC.

The chain carries TRBV14 and TRBJ2-7; possible D gene TRBD2, 6 bases. The CDR3 sequence is 14 residues long. V lost 2 bases and J lost 4, with 12 bases in between. Germline V CDR1 and CDR2: SGHDN, FVKESK. DNA for the CDR3: TGTGCCAGCAGCCAACTGGGACTGCAGTACGAGCAGTACTTC. This translates into CASSQLGLQYEQYF.

The V call is TRBV29-1, the J call TRBJ2-3; 9 bases fit TRBD1. The V gene end was trimmed by 6 bases and the J gene end by 4 bases; junction bases not matched to a gene: 8. CDR3 size: 14 residues. Germline V gene data show CDR1 as SQVTM and CDR2 as ANQGSEA. CDR3 DNA: TGCAGCGTGGGGGACAGGGTGGGCGCAGATACGCAGTATTTT. Protein product: CSVGDRVGADTQYF.

This CDR3 reads CSVQEDYLYGYTF. CDR3 sequence (DNA): TGCAGCGTCCAGGAGGACTACCTCTATGGCTACACCTTC. This chain connects TRBV29-1 to TRBJ1-2; D is undetermined. The V gene's germline CDR1 is SQVTM and CDR2 ANQGSEA. V gave up 6 bases and J gave up 4 bases, with 15 bases separating them. The CDR3 totals 13 residues.

The chain carries TRBV18 and TRBJ2-7; D possibly corresponds to TRBD1 (5 bases). Per the germline V gene, CDR1 is KGHSH and CDR2 is LQKENI. The V end was cut by 4 bases, the J end by 4 bases, with 17 bases between. This CDR3 has 15 residues. The CDR3 DNA reads as TGTGCCAGCTCACGAGAGGCAGGGCCCCCGTACGAGCAGTACTTC. It is translated as CASSREAGPPYEQYF.

V and J are TRBV24-1 and TRBJ2-1; 9 nucleotides line up with TRBD2. The CDR3 has 14 amino acids. Germline CDR1 and CDR2: KGHDR and SFDVKD. J gave up 4 bases and V 9 bases, and 6 bases lay outside the gene matches. The CDR3, as DNA: TGTGCCACCTGCTCTAGCGGGATTTACAATGAGCAGTTCTTC. As protein: CATCSSGIYNEQFF.

The chain couples TRBV29-1 to TRBJ2-5; TRBD1 matches 10 bases. This CDR3 contains 14 residues. The J segment lost 7 bases and the V segment lost 3 bases, leaving 8 bases of the junction unmatched. CDR1 SQVTM and CDR2 ANQGSEA come from the germline V gene. In DNA, the CDR3 is TGCAGCGTTGAGGGGACAGGGGTTTTAGGGACCCAGTACTTC. Translating gives CSVEGTGVLGTQYF.